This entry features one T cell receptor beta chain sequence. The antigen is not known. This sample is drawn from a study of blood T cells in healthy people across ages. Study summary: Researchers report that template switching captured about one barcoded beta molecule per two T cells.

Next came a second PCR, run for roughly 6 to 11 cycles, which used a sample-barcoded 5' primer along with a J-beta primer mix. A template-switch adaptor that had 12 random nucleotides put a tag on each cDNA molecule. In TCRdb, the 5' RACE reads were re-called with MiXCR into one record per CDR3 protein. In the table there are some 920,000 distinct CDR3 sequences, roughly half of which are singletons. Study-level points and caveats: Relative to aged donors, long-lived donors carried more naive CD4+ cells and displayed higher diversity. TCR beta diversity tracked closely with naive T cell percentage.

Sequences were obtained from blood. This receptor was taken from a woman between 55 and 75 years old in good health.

The CDR3 sequence: CSASAGAGEQYF. The CDR3 nucleotides are TGCAGTGCTAGCGCGGGAGCTGGTGAGCAGTACTTC. The chain has TRBV20-1 and TRBJ2-7; 7 nucleotides line up with TRBD2. Trimming at V came to 3 bases and at J to 7 bases, leaving 6 bases not matched to a gene. This CDR3 has 12 residues. CDR1 is DFQATT and CDR2 is SNEGSKA in the germline V gene (reference sequence).